Each of the 2 T cell receptor beta chains below was sequenced from the same sample in a study of cytomegalovirus exposure and HLA in healthy donors. Clones were sequenced by immunoSEQ multiplex PCR, and TCRdb holds only the in-frame ones, with some missing. Found here are about 60,000 clones, 96% of them singletons; the top ten hold around 0.83%. The sample was PBMCs. Source of these receptors: a man younger than 35 in good health and CMV-seronegative.

The rearrangement joins TRBV6-1 to TRBJ2-1; the match to TRBD1 covers 8 bases. V lost 6 bases and J lost 10; bases outside the gene matches: 14. The CDR3 loop spans 15 amino acids. The germline V gene has CDR1 MNHNS and CDR2 SASEGT. CDR3 coding DNA: TGTGCCAGCAGACACAAAGCGACAGGGGCCAAGGAGCAGTTCTTC. Its protein is CASRHKATGAKEQFF.

The chain carries TRBV4-1 and TRBJ2-1; TRBD2 agrees at 9 bases. This CDR3 spans 15 amino acids. From germline, CDR1 is MGHRA and CDR2 YSYEKL. V trimming: 2 bases; J trimming: 3 bases; junction bases outside the gene matches: 2. In DNA form, the CDR3 reads TGCGCCAGCAGCCAAAGCGGGGGGAGCTACAATGAGCAGTTCTTC. Its translation is CASSQSGGSYNEQFF.